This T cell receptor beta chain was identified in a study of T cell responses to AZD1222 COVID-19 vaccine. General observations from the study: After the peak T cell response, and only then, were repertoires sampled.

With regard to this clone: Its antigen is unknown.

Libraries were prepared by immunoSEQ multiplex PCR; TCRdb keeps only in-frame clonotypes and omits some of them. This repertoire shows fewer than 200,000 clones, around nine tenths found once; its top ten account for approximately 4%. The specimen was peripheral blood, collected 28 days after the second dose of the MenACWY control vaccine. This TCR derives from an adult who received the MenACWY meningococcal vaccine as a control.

Here the CDR3 reads CSASTGGEYGYTF. CDR3 DNA: TGCAGTGCTAGTACAGGGGGCGAGTATGGCTACACCTTC. This rearrangement joins TRBV20-1 to TRBJ1-2; 9 bases are shared with TRBD1. Germline loops: CDR1 DFQATT, CDR2 SNEGSKA (reference sequence). The CDR3 is 13 residues long. V shed 3 bases, J shed 5 bases, and the junction held 4 bases outside the gene matches.